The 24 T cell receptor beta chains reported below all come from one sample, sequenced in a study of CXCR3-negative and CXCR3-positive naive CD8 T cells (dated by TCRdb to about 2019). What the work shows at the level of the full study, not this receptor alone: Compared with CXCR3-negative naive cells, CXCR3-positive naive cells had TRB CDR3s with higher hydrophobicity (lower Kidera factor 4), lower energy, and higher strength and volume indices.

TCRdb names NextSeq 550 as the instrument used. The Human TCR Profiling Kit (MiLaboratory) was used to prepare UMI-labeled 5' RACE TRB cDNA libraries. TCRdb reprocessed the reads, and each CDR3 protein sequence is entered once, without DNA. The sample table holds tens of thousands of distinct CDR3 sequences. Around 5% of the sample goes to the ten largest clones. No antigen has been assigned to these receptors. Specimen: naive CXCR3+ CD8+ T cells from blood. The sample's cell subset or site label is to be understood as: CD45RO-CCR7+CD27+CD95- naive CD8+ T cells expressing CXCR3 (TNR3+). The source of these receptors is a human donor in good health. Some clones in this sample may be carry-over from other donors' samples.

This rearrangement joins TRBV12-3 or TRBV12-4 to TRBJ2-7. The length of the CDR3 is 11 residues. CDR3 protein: CASSTSGEQYF.

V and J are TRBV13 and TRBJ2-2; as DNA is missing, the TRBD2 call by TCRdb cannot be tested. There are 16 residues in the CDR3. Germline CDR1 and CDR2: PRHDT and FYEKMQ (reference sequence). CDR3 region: CASSSGLAGETGELFF.

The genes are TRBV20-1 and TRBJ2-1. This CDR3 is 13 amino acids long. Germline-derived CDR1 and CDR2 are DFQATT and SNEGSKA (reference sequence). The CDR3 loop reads CSALARAHNEQFF.

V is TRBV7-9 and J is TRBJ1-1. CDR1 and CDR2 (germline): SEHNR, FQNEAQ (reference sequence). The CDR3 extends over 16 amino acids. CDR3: CASSFPTGPSDSEAFF.

CDR3: CASSYGFSSGDYEQYF. The chain combines TRBV6-2 or TRBV6-3 with TRBJ2-7; TCRdb gives TRBD2 as the D gene, but with no DNA this cannot be confirmed. Germline loops: CDR1 MNHEY, CDR2 SVGEGT. This CDR3 is built from 16 residues.

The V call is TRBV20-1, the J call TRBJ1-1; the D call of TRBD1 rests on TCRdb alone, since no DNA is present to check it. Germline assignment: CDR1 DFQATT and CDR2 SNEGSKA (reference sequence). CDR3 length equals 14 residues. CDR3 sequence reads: CSARPGQGHTEAFF.

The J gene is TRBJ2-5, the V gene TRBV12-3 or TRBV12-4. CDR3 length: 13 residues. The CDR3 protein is CASRGNIQETQYF.

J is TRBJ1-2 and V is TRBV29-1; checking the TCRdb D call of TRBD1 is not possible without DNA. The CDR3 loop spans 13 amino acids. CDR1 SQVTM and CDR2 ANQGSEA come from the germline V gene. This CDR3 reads CSVGGGTNYGYTF.

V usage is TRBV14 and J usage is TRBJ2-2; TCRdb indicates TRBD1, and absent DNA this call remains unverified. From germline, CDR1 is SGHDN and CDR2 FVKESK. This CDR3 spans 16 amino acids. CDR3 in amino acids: CASSQAVWGRPGELFF. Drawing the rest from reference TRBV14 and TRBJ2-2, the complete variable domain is EAGVTQFPSHSVIEKGQTVTLRCDPISGHDNLYWYRRVMGKEIKFLLHFVKESKQDESGMPNNRFLAERTGGTYSTLKVQPAELEDSGVYFCASSQAVWGRPGELFFGEGSRLTVL.

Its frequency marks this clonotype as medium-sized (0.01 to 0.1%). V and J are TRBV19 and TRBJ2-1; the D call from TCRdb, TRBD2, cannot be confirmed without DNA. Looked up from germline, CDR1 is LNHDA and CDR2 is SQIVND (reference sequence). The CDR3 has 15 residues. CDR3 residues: CASSWDSRFGNEQFF.

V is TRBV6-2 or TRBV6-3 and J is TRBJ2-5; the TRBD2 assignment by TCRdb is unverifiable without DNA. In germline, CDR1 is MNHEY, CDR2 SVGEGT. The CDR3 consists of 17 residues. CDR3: CASSVSGGAQLFETQYF.

CDR3: CASSMRTLYNEQFF. The chain links TRBV19 to TRBJ2-1. From germline, CDR1 is LNHDA and CDR2 SQIVND (reference sequence). This CDR3 comprises 14 residues.

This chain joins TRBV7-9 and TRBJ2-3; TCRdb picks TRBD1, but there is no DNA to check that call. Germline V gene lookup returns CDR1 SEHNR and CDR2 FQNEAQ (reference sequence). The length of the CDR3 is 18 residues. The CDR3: CASTPHLQTGGSTDTQYF. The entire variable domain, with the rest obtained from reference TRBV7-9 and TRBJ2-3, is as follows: DTGVSQNPRHKITKRGQNVTFRCDPISEHNRLYWYRQTLGQGPEFLTYFQNEAQLEKSRLLSDRFSAERPKGSFSTLEIQRTEQGDSAMYLCASTPHLQTGGSTDTQYFGPGTRLTVL.

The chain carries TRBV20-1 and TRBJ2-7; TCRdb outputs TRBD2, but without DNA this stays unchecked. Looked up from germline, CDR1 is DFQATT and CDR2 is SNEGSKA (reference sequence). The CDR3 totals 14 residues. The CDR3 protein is CSARGRLAGPEQYF.

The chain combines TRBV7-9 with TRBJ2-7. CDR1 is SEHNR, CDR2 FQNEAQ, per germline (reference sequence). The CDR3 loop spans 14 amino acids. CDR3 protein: CASSDLIKTYEQYF.

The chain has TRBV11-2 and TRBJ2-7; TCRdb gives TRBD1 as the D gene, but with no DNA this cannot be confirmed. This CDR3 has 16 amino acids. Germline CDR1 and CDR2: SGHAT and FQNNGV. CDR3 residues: CASSILRDSAWGEQYF.

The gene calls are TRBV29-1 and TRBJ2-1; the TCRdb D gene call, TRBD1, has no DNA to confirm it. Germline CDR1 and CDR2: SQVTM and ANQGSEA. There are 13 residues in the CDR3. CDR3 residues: CSVESGAYNEQFF.

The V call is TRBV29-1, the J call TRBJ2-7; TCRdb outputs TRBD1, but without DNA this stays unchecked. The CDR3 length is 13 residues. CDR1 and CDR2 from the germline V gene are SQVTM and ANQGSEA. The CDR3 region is CSVVGTDFYEQYF.

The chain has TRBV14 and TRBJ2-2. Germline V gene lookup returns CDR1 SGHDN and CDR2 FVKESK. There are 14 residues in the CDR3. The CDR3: CASSLDGNTGELFF.

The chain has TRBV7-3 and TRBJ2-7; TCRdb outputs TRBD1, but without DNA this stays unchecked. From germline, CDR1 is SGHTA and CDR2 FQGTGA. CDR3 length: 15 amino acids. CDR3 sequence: CASSLYGGPSYEQYF.

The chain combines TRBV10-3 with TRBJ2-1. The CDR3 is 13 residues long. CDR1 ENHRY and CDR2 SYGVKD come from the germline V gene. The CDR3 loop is CAISERPYNEQFF.

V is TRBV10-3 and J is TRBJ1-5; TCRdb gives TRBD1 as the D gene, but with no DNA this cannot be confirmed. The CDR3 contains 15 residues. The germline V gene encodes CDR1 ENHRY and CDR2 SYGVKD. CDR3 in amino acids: CAIRATDRDNQPQHF.

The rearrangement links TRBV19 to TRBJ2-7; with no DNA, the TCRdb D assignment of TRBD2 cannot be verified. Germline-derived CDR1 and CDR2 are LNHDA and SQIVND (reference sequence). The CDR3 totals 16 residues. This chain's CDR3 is CASSHDRLAGAYEQYF.

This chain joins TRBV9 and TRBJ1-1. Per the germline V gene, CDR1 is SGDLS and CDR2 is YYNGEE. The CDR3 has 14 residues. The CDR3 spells CASSVSHLYTEAFF.